This is a list of T cell receptor beta chains from one sample in a study of OX40 agonist ivuxolimab in advanced cancers. Produced via immunoSEQ multiplex PCR; TCRdb's table is partial and in-frame only. The repertoire holds 85,000 to 130,000 clones, with approximately 90% as singletons. This material consisted of CD4+ or CD8+ T cells sorted from blood, taken in a trial of the OX40 agonist ivuxolimab. These receptors originate from an adult with an advanced solid tumor such as melanoma, head and neck, liver or kidney cancer. Both conserved end residues are part of each CDR3. Each record gives: CDR3 length, V gene, clone size, J gene, D gene, CDR3 DNA, CDR3 protein. The D gene is left open where the match is weak. A clone size is listed for some rows: how often the clone was seen (once, few, many), or a class if it is expanded.

>15|TRBV5-6|NA|TRBJ2-7|TRBD1
TGTGCCAGCAGCTTAGGGGACAGGGTTTCCTACGAGCAGTACTTC
CASSLGDRVSYEQYF
>15|TRBV6-5|NA|TRBJ1-4|NA
TGTGCCAGCTGCCAGGGTTCTACAACTAATGAAAAACTGTTTTTT
CASCQGSTTNEKLFF
>17|TRBV19|NA|TRBJ1-4|TRBD1
TGTGCCAGTAGTATAGGAAGCGCCGGGACAGGGGTTGAAAAACTGTTTTTT
CASSIGSAGTGVEKLFF
>13|TRBV6-1|once|TRBJ2-2|NA
TGTGCCAGCAGCTCCCAGGGCACCGGGGAGCTGTTTTTT
CASSSQGTGELFF
>11|TRBV20-1|NA|TRBJ2-7|NA
TGCAGTCCCAGGCGCTCCTACGAGCAGTACTTC
CSPRRSYEQYF
>14|TRBV7-2|NA|TRBJ1-4|NA
TGTGCCAGCAGCTTAGATGGCAGTAATGAAAAACTGTTTTTT
CASSLDGSNEKLFF
>14|TRBV19|NA|TRBJ1-5|NA
TGTGCCAGTAGTATAGGACTGAGCAATCAGCCCCAGCATTTT
CASSIGLSNQPQHF
>14|TRBV7-9|NA|TRBJ2-7|TRBD2
TGTGCCAGCAGCCAGACTAGCGGTTCCTACGAGCAGTACTTC
CASSQTSGSYEQYF
>13|TRBV6-1|NA|TRBJ2-3|NA
TGTGCCAGCAGTGAACAGGCCACAGATACGCAGTATTTT
CASSEQATDTQYF
>12|TRBV7-2|NA|TRBJ2-2|NA
TGTGCCAGCAGCTTACAAGGGTGGGAGCTGTTTTTT
CASSLQGWELFF
>16|TRBV19|once|TRBJ2-3|TRBD1
TGTGCCAGTAGTATTACGGGACAGGGGTTCGCAGATACGCAGTATTTT
CASSITGQGFADTQYF
>15|TRBV11-2|NA|TRBJ2-2|NA
TGTGCCAGCAGCCCAAGGGGGACTCTCACCGGGGAGCTGTTTTTT
CASSPRGTLTGELFF
>15|TRBV19|NA|TRBJ2-7|NA
TGTGCCAGTAGTATTGGAGCGGAGAACACCTACGAGCAGTACTTC
CASSIGAENTYEQYF
>17|TRBV7-8|NA|TRBJ2-5|TRBD2
TGTGCCAGCAGCCATTTAGCGGGAGGGCCCTCGAGAGAGACCCAGTACTTC
CASSHLAGGPSRETQYF
>14|TRBV28|NA|TRBJ2-6|NA
TGTGCCAGCAGACAGCAACTCGGGGCCAACGTCCTGACTTTC
CASRQQLGANVLTF
>13|TRBV18|NA|TRBJ2-5|NA
TGTGCCAGCTCACCGGATGGTGGGATCACCCAGTACTTC
CASSPDGGITQYF
>15|TRBV2|NA|TRBJ2-5|NA
TGTGCCAGCAGAAGGTGGGGGACTGTACAAGAGACCCAGTACTTC
CASRRWGTVQETQYF
>11|TRBV6-5|once|TRBJ2-5|NA
TGTGCCAGCAGTTACTCGGGAAGTCAGTACTTC
CASSYSGSQYF
>15|TRBV9|NA|TRBJ2-1|TRBD2
TGTGCCAGCAATTTCGGACTAGCGGGAAGTAATGAGCAGTTCTTC
CASNFGLAGSNEQFF
>15|TRBV18|NA|TRBJ2-1|TRBD2
TGTGCCAGCTCACCACCGGGACTAGGGGTATATGAGCAGTTCTTC
CASSPPGLGVYEQFF
>13|TRBV29-1|NA|TRBJ2-2|NA
TGCAGCGGTCGGACGGATAACACCGGGGAGCTGTTTTTT
CSGRTDNTGELFF
>15|TRBV7-2|NA|TRBJ2-3|NA
TGTGCCAGCAGTTTACAGGCTAGCGGCACAGATACGCAGTATTTT
CASSLQASGTDTQYF
>18|TRBV4-1|NA|TRBJ2-7|TRBD1
TGCGCCAGCAGCCTCCTGCTCGCCCCGGGACAGGGCCCGTACGAGCAGTACTTC
CASSLLLAPGQGPYEQYF
>19|TRBV5-6|NA|TRBJ1-4|NA
TGTGCCAGCAGCCCCTGGACAGCTAGACTGTTTGCAACTAATGAAAAACTGTTTTTT
CASSPWTARLFATNEKLFF
>12|TRBV7-3|NA|TRBJ2-3|NA
TGTGCCAGCAGCTCGACAACGGGTACGCAGTATTTT
CASSSTTGTQYF
>17|TRBV7-2|NA|TRBJ2-3|TRBD2
TGTGCCAGCAGCTTAGGCTACCGCGGGGGAAGCACAGATACGCAGTATTTT
CASSLGYRGGSTDTQYF
>18|TRBV11-2|NA|TRBJ2-1|TRBD2
TGTGCCAGCAGCTTATCTGGGACTAGCGGGAGCGCGCACAATGAGCAGTTCTTC
CASSLSGTSGSAHNEQFF